The TCR beta chain under discussion was sequenced for a study of blood T cells in healthy people across ages. Study background: The capture of about one barcoded beta molecule per two T cells was achieved by template switching.

Germline V gene sequence: CDR1 SNHLY, CDR2 FYNNEI. V gave up 4 bases and J gave up 6 bases, with 10 bases separating them. The CDR3 contains 13 residues. Combining a sample-barcoded 5' primer with a J-beta primer mix, a second PCR ran for roughly 6 to 12 cycles. One entry per CDR3 protein, called by TCRdb with MiXCR from the 5' RACE reads. The data hold about 1.7 million distinct CDR3 sequences, with 28% observed a single time. Points from the study as a whole: It was not possible, with unsorted PBMCs, to conclusively compare naive and antigen-experienced cells. Donor CMV status, an unknown factor, possibly confounded changes in expanded clonotypes.

In the case of this clonotype: Its target is unknown.

Researchers isolated at least 7 million PBMCs per sample. This chain links TRBV2 with TRBJ2-1; a weak D match, TRBD2 (5 bases). This TCR derives from a woman in her twenties or thirties in good health. The sequenced material came from blood. The DNA for the CDR3 is TGTGCCAGCAGTGGGGAGAGGGTCAATGAGCAGTTCTTC. Protein: CASSGERVNEQFF.